The rows below give T cell receptor beta chains drawn from one sample of a study of cytomegalovirus exposure and HLA in healthy donors. The assay was immunoSEQ multiplex PCR, and TCRdb's table has in-frame clones only and misses some. The data hold roughly 93,000 clones, with about 80% observed a single time. Material for sequencing was PBMCs. These receptors all come from a man aged 18 to 35 in good health and CMV-seropositive. Both conserved end residues are part of each CDR3. The order of the fields is CDR3 protein, V gene, D gene. The D gene is left open where the match is weak.

cdr3_aa: CARGLLHNEQFF
v_call: TRBV5-4
d_call: .

cdr3_aa: CASRSTGSSGEPLHF
v_call: TRBV7-3
d_call: .

cdr3_aa: CASSDEGETQYF
v_call: TRBV2
d_call: .

cdr3_aa: CASSYSTGSSYNEQFF
v_call: TRBV6-5
d_call: TRBD1

cdr3_aa: CASSFKDRVVSGELFF
v_call: TRBV7-9
d_call: TRBD1

cdr3_aa: CASRTGQGGGEQYF
v_call: TRBV6-1
d_call: TRBD1

cdr3_aa: CAWIPAGGNSPLHF
v_call: TRBV30
d_call: TRBD1

cdr3_aa: CASSKQGSDTQYF
v_call: TRBV27
d_call: .

cdr3_aa: CASSQQRLAANTGELFF
v_call: TRBV5-1
d_call: TRBD2

cdr3_aa: CATRPGGSYQETQYF
v_call: TRBV6-5
d_call: TRBD2

cdr3_aa: CASETGVSQYF
v_call: TRBV2
d_call: TRBD1

cdr3_aa: CASSSEGMARLDTQYF
v_call: TRBV5-4
d_call: .

cdr3_aa: CASSLRGQGRETQYF
v_call: TRBV5-6
d_call: TRBD1

cdr3_aa: CASTHRVIDSPLHF
v_call: TRBV10-2
d_call: .

cdr3_aa: CASSLWTSGGAETQYF
v_call: TRBV5-6
d_call: TRBD2

cdr3_aa: CASSQWRQETQYF
v_call: TRBV4-1
d_call: .

cdr3_aa: CASSLGPFTGALHTYEQYF
v_call: TRBV5-1
d_call: TRBD1

cdr3_aa: CASSEKGQGVSYNSPLHF
v_call: TRBV6-1
d_call: TRBD1

cdr3_aa: CASSPDRGASYGYTF
v_call: TRBV6-1
d_call: TRBD1